This T cell receptor (beta chain) stems from a study of T cell responses to AZD1222 COVID-19 vaccine. Looking at the study overall: Doses given second, at about 4 or about 12 weeks, were pooled.

Regarding the study as a whole: Per reports, nearly half of all spike-specific TCRs target regions that are unmutated in variants.

Trimming removed 5 bases at V and 13 bases at J, with 14 bases between. The CDR3 is 12 amino acids. Looked up from germline, CDR1 is MDHEN and CDR2 is SYDVKM. Details on this clone: Its antigen remains unidentified.

The assay was immunoSEQ multiplex PCR, and TCRdb's table has in-frame clones only and misses some. The sample lists 120,000 or so clones; about 90% were seen once. This TCR was sampled from an adult in good health. The rearrangement links TRBV28 to TRBJ1-4; D is ambiguous. The sample here was peripheral blood, taken on day 0 of AZD1222 vaccination. The CDR3, as DNA: TGTGCCAGCAGTCCCTACCAGGCCGGACTGTTTTTT. It yields the protein CASSPYQAGLFF.